This T cell receptor beta chain was captured by sequencing in a study of T cell responses to AZD1222 COVID-19 vaccine. Trimming left V 2 bases short and J 6 bases short, with 14 bases between. CDR1 is LGHDT and CDR2 is YNNKEL in the germline V gene (reference sequence). There are 15 residues in the CDR3. TCRdb keeps only in-frame clones here, not all; method: immunoSEQ multiplex PCR. The sample carries about 80,000 clones, 75% to 90% recorded once. The chain joins TRBV3-1 (or the pseudogene TRBV3-2) to TRBJ1-5; the D gene is possibly TRBD1 (5 bases). This receptor was obtained from an adult who received the AZD1222 COVID-19 vaccine. The sample consisted of peripheral blood, taken 28 days after the second AZD1222 dose. CDR3 sequence: CASSQQSGLGQPQHF. The CDR3 coding sequence is TGTGCCAGCAGCCAACAGTCAGGGTTGGGTCAGCCCCAGCATTTT.